The table lists the clone carrying this T cell receptor beta chain with many counts. The antigen is not known. This entry belongs to a study of metastatic and nonmetastatic thyroid tumors. Overall study context: Malignant thyroid and benign thyroid patients provided blood and tumor or nodule tissue whose repertoires were compared. Overall study findings and caveats: Reports indicated that malignant thyroid tumors showed significantly higher TCR beta diversity than benign nodules did, in blood and tumor.

The CDR3 totals 16 residues. With 2 bases removed from V and 3 bases from J, the gap between germline ends came to 15 bases. The V gene's germline CDR1 is SGHRS and CDR2 YFSETQ. Until they underwent thyroid surgery, no patient had received any treatment. Authors' methods: Variation in CDR3 across clinicopathological groups served as the basis for constructing a distant-metastasis classifier in papillary thyroid cancer. With MiXCR, TCRdb reprocessed the PCR reads. These V and J calls derive from TCRdb rather than the authors' analysis. The sample lists about 32,000 clones, roughly a fifth occurring once.

The clonotype was recovered from a female donor with papillary thyroid cancer or a benign thyroid nodule (not recorded which). Some clones in this sample may be carry-over from other donors' samples. The sequenced sample consisted of blood. The chain is built from TRBV5-1 and TRBJ1-3, with a tentative D call TRBD1 (5 bases). The CDR3, as DNA: TGCGCCAGCAGCTTATTACAGGCGGCTGATGGAAACACCATATATTTT. The encoded protein is CASSLLQAADGNTIYF.